This T cell receptor beta chain was captured in a study of early T cells in non-severe SARS-CoV-2 infection. Study overall: Sequencing was performed on bulk RNA from unsorted whole blood, leaving chains unpaired. Points from the study as a whole: In VDJdb matching, anti-spike CD8 responses were favored while private and CD4 specificities went missing.

The V end lost 8 bases, the J end lost 0 bases, and 10 bases lay between the germline ends. Germline V gene data show CDR1 as ENHRY and CDR2 as SYGVKD. This CDR3 has 14 amino acids. A single record per CDR3 protein comes from TCRdb applying MiXCR to the 5' RACE reads. The sample lists tens of thousands of distinct CDR3 sequences; about 6% were seen once. This clonotype was found many times. The antigen remains unidentified. The sequence came from an adult who was a healthcare worker with PCR-confirmed SARS-CoV-2 infection or an uninfected control (not recorded which). The V gene is TRBV10-3, the J gene TRBJ2-2; tentative D call: TRBD2 (5 bases). Sequencing was performed on whole blood. The CDR3 DNA reads TGTGCCATCTCGGGGAGCGCGAACACCGGGGAGCTGTTTTTT. Encoded protein: CAISGSANTGELFF.